The 4 T cell receptor beta chains below come from one sample, sequenced in a study of T cell responses to AZD1222 COVID-19 vaccine. TCRdb's table, derived via immunoSEQ multiplex PCR, lists solely in-frame clones and lacks some. The sample records 130,000 or so clones, around 94% being singletons. The input for sequencing was peripheral blood, taken on day 0 of AZD1222 vaccination. All receptors derive from an adult in good health.

The gene calls are TRBV6-5 and TRBJ2-1, with D perhaps given as TRBD1 or TRBD2 (6 bases each). CDR3 length: 15 residues. Germline lookup yields CDR1 MNHEY and CDR2 SVGAGI. With 5 bases removed from V and 6 bases from J, the gap between germline ends came to 17 bases. CDR3 nucleotides: TGTGCCAGCAGTCCCCTAGCCGAGGGGGGCAATGAGCAGTTCTTC. Translation: CASSPLAEGGNEQFF.

The chain joins TRBV23-1 to TRBJ1-5; maybe TRBD1 (6 bases). TRBV23-1 is an ORF, with its function uncertain. The CDR3 totals 16 residues. The V end was cut by 2 bases, the J end by 9 bases, with 20 bases between. For the CDR3, the DNA is TGCGCCAGCAGTCAACCTCAAAGGGGGGGAGTTGGGCCCCAGCATTTT. Protein: CASSQPQRGGVGPQHF.

The rearrangement links TRBV29-1 to TRBJ1-3; D ambiguous. Germline loops: CDR1 SQVTM, CDR2 ANQGSEA. This CDR3 spans 14 amino acids. Between the trimmed V and J ends, which lost 4 bases and 0 bases, there was a span of 10 bases. CDR3 amino acids: CSVGHGRSGNTIYF. CDR3 nucleotide sequence: TGCAGCGTTGGTCACGGTCGCTCTGGAAACACCATATATTTT.

This chain connects TRBV3-1 (or the pseudogene TRBV3-2) to TRBJ1-4; D is possibly TRBD1 (6 bases). Trimming removed 4 bases at V and 0 bases at J, with 9 bases between. Germline CDR1 LGHDT, CDR2 YNNKEL (reference sequence). This CDR3 contains 15 residues. The CDR3 protein is CASSREGATNEKLFF. CDR3 bases: TGTGCCAGCAGCCGGGAGGGGGCAACTAATGAAAAACTGTTTTTT.